This TCR beta chain was identified during a study of OX40 agonist ivuxolimab in advanced cancers. Across the whole study: Ivuxolimab, which patients received intravenously every 2 weeks, was dosed at 0.01 to 10 mg/kg. Study-level findings and limits: By week 6 at 0.1 to 3.0 mg/kg, blood CD4+ and CD8+ T cells had expanded clonally. A proportion of nonresponders additionally exhibited low normalized T-cell clonal expansion.

Sequencing was performed with immunoSEQ multiplex PCR; in TCRdb, only in-frame clones are kept and a portion is missing. The sample has tens of thousands of clones, over 75% seen once. The ends lost 4 bases at V and 0 bases at J; junction bases unmatched: 6. The V gene's germline CDR1 is SGDLS and CDR2 YYNGEE. This CDR3 has 15 residues. A note on this clone: The antigen remains undetermined.

This clonotype was sampled from an adult with an advanced solid tumor such as melanoma, head and neck, liver or kidney cancer. V gene TRBV9 combines with J gene TRBJ2-7, with 8 bases that match TRBD2. This sample comprised CD4+ or CD8+ T cells sorted from blood, obtained in a trial of the OX40 agonist ivuxolimab. CDR3 coding DNA: TGTGCCAGCAGCAGAGCGGGGGCCCCCTCCTACGAGCAGTACTTC. Protein sequence: CASSRAGAPSYEQYF.